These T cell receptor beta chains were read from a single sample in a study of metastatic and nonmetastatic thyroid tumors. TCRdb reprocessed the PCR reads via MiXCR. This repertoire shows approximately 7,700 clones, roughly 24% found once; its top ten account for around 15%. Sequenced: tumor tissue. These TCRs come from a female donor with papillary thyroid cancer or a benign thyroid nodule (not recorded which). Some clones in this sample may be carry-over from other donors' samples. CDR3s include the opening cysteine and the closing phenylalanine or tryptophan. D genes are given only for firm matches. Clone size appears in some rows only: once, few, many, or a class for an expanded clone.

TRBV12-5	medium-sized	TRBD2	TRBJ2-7	TGTGCTAGCGCACCGGGAGGGGAGCGGGAGGGTGGCTCCTACGAGCAGTACTTC	CASAPGGEREGGSYEQYF
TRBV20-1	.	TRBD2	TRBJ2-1	TGCAGTGCGGGAATCAGGGCTAGCGGGAGGCATGAGCATTTCTTC	CSAGIRASGRHEHFF
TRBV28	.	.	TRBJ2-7	TGTGCCAGCAGTCCGGGGAGGAGGGGTCAAGGCGAGCAGTACTTC	CASSPGRRGQGEQYF
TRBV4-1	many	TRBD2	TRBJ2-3	TGCGCCAGCAGCTCGGGGGGGGCCACAGATACGCAGTATTTT	CASSSGGATDTQYF
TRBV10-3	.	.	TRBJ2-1	TGTGCCATCAGTGAGTCCGGACGTGGGGCAATGAATGAGCAGTTCTTC	CAISESGRGAMNEQFF
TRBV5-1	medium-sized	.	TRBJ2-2	TGCGCCAGCATCGCCGTCGGGGGGCTGAACACCGGGGAGCTGTTTTTT	CASIAVGGLNTGELFF
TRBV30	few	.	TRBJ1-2	TGTGCCTGGAGTGTGGCAGGGAACTATGGCTACACCTTC	CAWSVAGNYGYTF
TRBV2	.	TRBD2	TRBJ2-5	TGTGCCAGCAGTGGGGCTAGCGGGAGAGCTGGTGGCCAGTACTTC	CASSGASGRAGGQYF
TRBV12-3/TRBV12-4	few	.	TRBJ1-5	TGTGCCAGCAGTCCCCCTGGGAGGGGTGATAATCAACCCCAGCATTTT	CASSPPGRGDNQPQHF
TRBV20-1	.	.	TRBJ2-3	TGCAGTGCCCCCGGGGACGGATACACAGATACGCAGTATTTT	CSAPGDGYTDTQYF
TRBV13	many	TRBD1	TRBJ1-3	TGTGCCAGCAGCACTACCGTATTCTCAGTAGGGACAGCGAACTCTGGAAACACCATATATTTT	CASSTTVFSVGTANSGNTIYF
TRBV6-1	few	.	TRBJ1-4	TGTGCCAGCAGAGCGCGGGGCGCTAATGAAAAACTGTTTTTT	CASRARGANEKLFF
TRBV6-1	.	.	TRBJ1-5	TGTGCCAGCAGTGATCGTAAGGCTGGGGATCAGCCCCGACAGTTT	CASSDRKAGDQPRQF
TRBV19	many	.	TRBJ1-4	TGTGCCAGTATTTTCGGTGAAAAACTGTTTTTT	CASIFGEKLFF
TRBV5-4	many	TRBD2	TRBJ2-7	TGTGCCAGCAGCCCGGGACTAGCGGCTTACGAGCAGTACTTC	CASSPGLAAYEQYF
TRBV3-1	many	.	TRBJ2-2	TGTGCCAGCAGCTCCCGATGGGGGGGCAACACCGGGGAGCTGTTTTTT	CASSSRWGGNTGELFF
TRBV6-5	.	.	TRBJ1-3	TGTGCCAGCAGTTACTCGACTGTCACCGGAAACACCATATATTTT	CASSYSTVTGNTIYF
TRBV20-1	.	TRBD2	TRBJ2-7	TGCAGTGCTAGCCCCGGGACTAGCGGGAAAAATTCCTACGAGCAGTACTTC	CSASPGTSGKNSYEQYF
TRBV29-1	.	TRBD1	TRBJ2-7	TGCAGCGTCCCCGTGGGCAGGGGGCTTTCGGAAGAGCAGTACTTC	CSVPVGRGLSEEQYF
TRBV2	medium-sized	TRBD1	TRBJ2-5	TGTGCCAGCAGTGTGGGGACAGGGAGTTGGACCCAGTACTTC	CASSVGTGSWTQYF
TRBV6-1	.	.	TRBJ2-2	TGTGCCAGCAGTGAATCCGTGGGGATCGGGGAGCTGTTTTTT	CASSESVGIGELFF
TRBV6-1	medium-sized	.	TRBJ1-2	TGTGCCAGCAGTGAGGGGGACACTTATCATGGCTACACCTTC	CASSEGDTYHGYTF
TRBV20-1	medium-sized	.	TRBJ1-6	TGCAGTGCTATAATGGGGAATTCACCCCTCCACTTT	CSAIMGNSPLHF
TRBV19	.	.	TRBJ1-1	TGTGCCAGTAGACCTCACGGGACCACCCCCGATGTGGCTTTCTTT	CASRPHGTTPDVAFF
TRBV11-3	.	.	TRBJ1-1	TGTGCCAGCAGCCAAGAACAGGGCCGAGCTTTCTTT	CASSQEQGRAFF
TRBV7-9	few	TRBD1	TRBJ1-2	TGTGCCAGCAGTCCCGGGACAGGTTATGGCTACACCTTC	CASSPGTGYGYTF
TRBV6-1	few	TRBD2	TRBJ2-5	TGTGCCAGCAGTGAAGCAGCGGGGGGGCAAGAGACCCAGTACTTC	CASSEAAGGQETQYF
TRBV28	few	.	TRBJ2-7	TGTGCCAGCAGGGGGGTAGGGGAGCAGTACTTC	CASRGVGEQYF
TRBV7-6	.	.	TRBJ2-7	TGTGCCAGCAGCTTAGTTTCGGGTCAGGACTACGAGCAGTACTTC	CASSLVSGQDYEQYF
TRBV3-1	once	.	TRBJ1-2	TGTGCCAGCAGCCAAGGTTCCGGCAGGGGTAAGGGCTACACCTTC	CASSQGSGRGKGYTF
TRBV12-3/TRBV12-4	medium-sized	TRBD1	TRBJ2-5	TGTGCCAGCAGGTGGACAGGGAGGCGAGAGACCCAGTACTTC	CASRWTGRRETQYF
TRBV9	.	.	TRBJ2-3	TGTGCCAGCAGCGTAGGGGTCTTAAGTGTACACACAGATACGCAGTATTTT	CASSVGVLSVHTDTQYF
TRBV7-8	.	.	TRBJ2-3	TGTGCCAGCAGCTTAGGACAAACCACTGGAGATACGCAGTATTTT	CASSLGQTTGDTQYF
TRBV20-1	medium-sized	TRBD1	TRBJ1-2	TGCAGTGCTAGACCCGGGACAGAAAACTATGGCTACACCTTC	CSARPGTENYGYTF
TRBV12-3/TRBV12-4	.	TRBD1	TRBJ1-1	TGTGCCAGCAGTCGACAGGGATCGAGCACTGAAGCTTTCTTT	CASSRQGSSTEAFF
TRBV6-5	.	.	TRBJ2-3	TGTGCCAGCAGTTACTCTGTCCGGTACACAGATACGCAGTATTTT	CASSYSVRYTDTQYF
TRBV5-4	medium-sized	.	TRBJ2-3	TGTGCCAGCAGTTTGGGGGGTCCCACAGATACGCAGTATTTT	CASSLGGPTDTQYF
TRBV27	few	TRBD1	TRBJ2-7	TGTGCCAGCAGTTTATGGACAGGGGGCTACGAGCAGTACTTC	CASSLWTGGYEQYF
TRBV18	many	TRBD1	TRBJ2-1	TGTGCCAGCTCACCACCCCAGGGGGCCTCCTACAATGAGCAGTTCTTC	CASSPPQGASYNEQFF
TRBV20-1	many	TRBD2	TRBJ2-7	TGCAGTGCGAAACGGACTAGCGGGACCTACGAGCAGTACTTC	CSAKRTSGTYEQYF
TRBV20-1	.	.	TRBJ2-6	TGCAGTGCCTCGCGGCGCTACCTCTCTGGGGCCAACGTCCTGACTTTC	CSASRRYLSGANVLTF
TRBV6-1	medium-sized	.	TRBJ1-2	TGTGCCAGCAGGACAGGATTTAACTATGGCTACACCTTC	CASRTGFNYGYTF